The sequence of this T cell receptor (beta chain) was determined in a study of blood T cell repertoires in COVID-19. Sequenced by immunoSEQ multiplex PCR; TCRdb stores in-frame clones only, minus some. This table holds about 140,000 clones, 80% found once. The sample consisted of peripheral blood. This TCR was sampled from a man between 65 and 85 years old who had recovered from COVID-19.

The CDR3 loop is CAWTGLAGVTGELFF. The CDR3 DNA reads TGTGCCTGGACCGGACTAGCGGGAGTCACCGGGGAGCTGTTTTTT. The rearrangement uses TRBV30 and TRBJ2-2, with TRBD2 matching 13 bases. CDR1 GTSNPN and CDR2 SVGIG come from the germline V gene (reference sequence). This CDR3 is 15 amino acids long. V was pared by 4 bases and J by 4 bases, with 3 bases of the junction left unmatched. The whole variable domain, filled in from reference TRBV30 and TRBJ2-2, reads SQTIHQWPATLVQPVGSPLSLECTVEGTSNPNLYWYRQAAGRGLQLLFYSVGIGQISSEVPQNLSASRPQDRQFILSSKKLLLSDSGFYLCAWTGLAGVTGELFFGEGSRLTVL.